The T cell receptor (beta chain) under discussion was sequenced for a study of T cell repertoires in cytomegalovirus infection. Background on the study: Evidence of both CMV infection and a matching HLA type came from public TCR beta signatures. Overall study findings and caveats: The study found HLA-C-restricted CMV-specific TCR beta clonotypes dominating the ex vivo response.

TCRdb reprocessed the reads via MiXCR and lists one record per CDR3 protein. This table holds approximately 990,000 distinct CDR3 sequences, around a third found once. The sample holds a few counts of this clonotype. Its antigen remains unknown. Sample: cultured CD8+ T cells from PBMCs, taken from culture after CMV antigen stimulation. The source of this sequence is a human donor in good health (CMV status not recorded). Some clones in this sample may be carry-over from other donors' samples.

CDR3 sequence (DNA): TGTGCCAGTAGTGCCAATTACAATGAGCAGTTCTTC. Translation: CASSANYNEQFF. The chain links TRBV19 to TRBJ2-1; D call uncertain. Deletions cut 5 bases from V and 4 bases from J, with 6 bases between. The CDR3 runs to 12 residues. The germline CDR1 and CDR2 sequences are LNHDA and SQIVND (reference sequence).